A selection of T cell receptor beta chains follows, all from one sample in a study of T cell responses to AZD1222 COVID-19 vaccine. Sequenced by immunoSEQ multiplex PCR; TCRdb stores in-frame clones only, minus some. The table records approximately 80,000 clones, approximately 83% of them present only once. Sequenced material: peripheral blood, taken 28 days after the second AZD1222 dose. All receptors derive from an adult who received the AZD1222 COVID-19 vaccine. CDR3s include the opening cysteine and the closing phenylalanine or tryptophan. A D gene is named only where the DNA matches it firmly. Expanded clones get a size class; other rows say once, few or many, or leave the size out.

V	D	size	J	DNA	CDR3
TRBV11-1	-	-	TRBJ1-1	TGTGCCAGCAGCTTAGAGTCCTTCACTGAAGCTTTCTTT	CASSLESFTEAFF
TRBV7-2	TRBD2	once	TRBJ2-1	TGTGCCACAGGACTAGCAAGCTACAATGAGCAGTTCTTC	CATGLASYNEQFF
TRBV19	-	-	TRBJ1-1	TGTGCCAGTAGTATATGGGCAGCAAAGAACACTGAAGCTTTCTTT	CASSIWAAKNTEAFF
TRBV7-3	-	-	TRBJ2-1	TGTGCCAGCAGCCCTCAACGGGGATCCAATGAGCAGTTCTTC	CASSPQRGSNEQFF
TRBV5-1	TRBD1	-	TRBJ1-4	TGCGCCAGCAGCTTGGCCGGGCAGGGGGTGGATGAAAAACTGTTTTTT	CASSLAGQGVDEKLFF
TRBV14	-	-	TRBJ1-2	TGTGCCAGCAGCCAAGTGTTAGGGTTTGGCTACACCTTC	CASSQVLGFGYTF
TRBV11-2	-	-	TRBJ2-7	TGTGCCAGCAGCTTACGGGTAGGCCCCTACGAGCAGTACTTC	CASSLRVGPYEQYF
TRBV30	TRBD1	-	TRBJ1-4	TGTGCCTGCACAGGGGTCGGAAAACTGTTTTTT	CACTGVGKLFF
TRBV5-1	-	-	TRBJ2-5	TGCGCCAGCAGCTTAAGACGGTCCGAAGAGACCCAGTACTTC	CASSLRRSEETQYF
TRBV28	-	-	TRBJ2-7	TGTGCCAGCAGTTTGACTCTAGGGGGATCGGGAGAGCAGTACTTC	CASSLTLGGSGEQYF
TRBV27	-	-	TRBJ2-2	TGTGCCAGCAGTTTATCTTACACCGGGGAGCTGTTTTTT	CASSLSYTGELFF
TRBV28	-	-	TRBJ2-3	TGTGCCAGCAGTTCCCCCGGCGGAACCAGCACAGATACGCAGTATTTT	CASSSPGGTSTDTQYF
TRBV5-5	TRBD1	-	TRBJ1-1	TGTGCCAGCAGCTTGGAAGGGGGCGTGGGCACTGAAGCTTTCTTT	CASSLEGGVGTEAFF
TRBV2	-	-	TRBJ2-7	TGTGCCAGCACCCTCACCACCTCCTACGAGCAGTACTTC	CASTLTTSYEQYF
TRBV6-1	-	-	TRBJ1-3	TGTGCCAGCAGTGAAGGGACAGCTGGAAACACCATATATTTT	CASSEGTAGNTIYF
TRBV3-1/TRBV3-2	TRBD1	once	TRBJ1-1	TGTGCCAGCAGCCCAAGGACAGGGTCGGAGAACACTGAAGCTTTCTTT	CASSPRTGSENTEAFF
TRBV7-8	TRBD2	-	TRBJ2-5	TGTGCCAGCAGCTTGGGTGGGACTAGAGAAGAGACCCAGTACTTC	CASSLGGTREETQYF
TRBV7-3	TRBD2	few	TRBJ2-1	TGTGCCAGCAGCCCCACCCCGGGACTAGCTTACAATGAGCAGTTCTTC	CASSPTPGLAYNEQFF